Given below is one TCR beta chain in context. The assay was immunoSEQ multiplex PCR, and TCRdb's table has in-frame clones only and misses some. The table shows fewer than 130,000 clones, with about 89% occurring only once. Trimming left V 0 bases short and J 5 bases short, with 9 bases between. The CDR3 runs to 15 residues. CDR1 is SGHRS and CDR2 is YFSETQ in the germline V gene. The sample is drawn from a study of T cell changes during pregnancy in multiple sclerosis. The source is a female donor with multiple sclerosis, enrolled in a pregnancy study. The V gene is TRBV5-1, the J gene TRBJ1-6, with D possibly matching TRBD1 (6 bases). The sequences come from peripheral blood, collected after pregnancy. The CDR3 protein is CASSLAGADNSPLHF. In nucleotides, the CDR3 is TGCGCCAGCAGCTTGGCAGGGGCGGATAATTCACCCCTCCACTTT.